One T cell receptor (beta chain) is described in this entry. The antigen is not known. This entry comes from a study of T cell repertoires in cytomegalovirus infection. The wider study: In public TCR beta signatures, there were indications of both CMV infection and matching HLA type.

TCRdb re-derived calls from the reads in MiXCR, one entry per CDR3 protein. The sample lists about 450,000 distinct CDR3 sequences, around 32% occurring once. Broader study findings: Summed public TCR beta family frequency identified CMV carriers bearing the relevant HLA. Clonotypes of TCR beta that were HLA-C-restricted and CMV-specific dominated the ex vivo response.

Trimming removed 1 base from V and 2 bases from J, with 14 bases in between. The CDR3 spans 16 residues. Germline CDR1 MGHRA, CDR2 YSYEKL. Sequencing used PBMCs. This TCR was recovered from a human donor in good health (CMV status not recorded). Some clones in this sample may be carry-over from other donors' samples. V is TRBV4-1 and J is TRBJ2-5; D remains ambiguous. DNA of the CDR3: TGCGCCAGCAGCCAAGTAGGCAGGTCGGTTCAAGAGACCCAGTACTTC. This encodes CASSQVGRSVQETQYF.